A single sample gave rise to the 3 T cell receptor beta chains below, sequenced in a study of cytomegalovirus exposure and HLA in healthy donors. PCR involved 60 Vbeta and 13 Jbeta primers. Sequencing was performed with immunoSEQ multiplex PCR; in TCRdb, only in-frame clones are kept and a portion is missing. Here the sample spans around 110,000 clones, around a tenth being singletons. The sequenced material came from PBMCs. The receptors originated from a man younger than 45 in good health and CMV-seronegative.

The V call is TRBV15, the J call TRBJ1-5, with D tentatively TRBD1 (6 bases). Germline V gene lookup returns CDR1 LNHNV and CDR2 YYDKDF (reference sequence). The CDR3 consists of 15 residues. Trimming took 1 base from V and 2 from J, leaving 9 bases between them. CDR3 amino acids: CATSRVEGGNQPQHF. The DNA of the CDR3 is TGTGCCACCAGCAGAGTCGAGGGGGGCAATCAGCCCCAGCATTTT.

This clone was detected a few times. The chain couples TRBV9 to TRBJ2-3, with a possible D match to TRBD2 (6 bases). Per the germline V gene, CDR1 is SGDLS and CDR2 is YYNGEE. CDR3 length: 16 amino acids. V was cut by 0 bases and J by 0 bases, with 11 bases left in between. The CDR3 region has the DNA TGTGCCAGCAGCGTAGTGCCGGGAGTAAGCACAGATACGCAGTATTTT. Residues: CASSVVPGVSTDTQYF.

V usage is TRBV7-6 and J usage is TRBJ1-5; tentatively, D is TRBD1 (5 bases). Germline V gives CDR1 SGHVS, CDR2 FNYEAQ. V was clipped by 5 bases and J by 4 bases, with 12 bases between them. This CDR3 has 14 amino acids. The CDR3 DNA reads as TGTGCCAGCAGCAAAGGGGAGGGGAATCAGCCCCAGCATTTT. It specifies CASSKGEGNQPQHF.